This TCR beta chain stems from a study of breast tumors, draining lymph nodes, adjacent tissues. Study-wide findings and caveats: Tumor repertoires ranked between lymph nodes and nontumor tissue in diversity, with V and J gene preferences. That most tumor T cells come from lymph nodes remained unproven. Luminal-like breast cancer showed significantly greater tumor-nontumor repertoire similarity than basal-like breast cancer did. The data were judged consistent with most tumor T cells coming from lymph node and expanding in tumor.

Worth noting for this clonotype: What it binds is not known.

TCRdb independently ran MiXCR on the multiplex PCR reads; one entry per CDR3 protein. The sample has 15,000 or so distinct CDR3 sequences; about three fifths are singletons. V was shortened by 8 bases and J by 4 bases, with 17 bases between the two germline ends. Germline V CDR1 and CDR2: SQVTM, ANQGSEA. This CDR3 has 13 residues. The sequence derives from a female donor with breast cancer. Some clones in this sample may be carry-over from other donors' samples. The sequencing sample was made of tumor-adjacent breast tissue. This chain uses TRBV29-1 with TRBJ1-2; D possibly corresponds to TRBD1 (6 bases). The CDR3 protein is CSLGGSVAYGYTF. CDR3 coding DNA: TGCAGCTTAGGGGGTAGCGTGGCCTATGGCTACACCTTC. The full variable domain, rest sourced from reference TRBV29-1 and TRBJ1-2, is SAVISQKPSRDICQRGTSLTIQCQVDSQVTMMFWYRQQPGQSLTLIATANQGSEATYESGFVIDKFPISRPNLTFSTLTVSNMSPEDSSIYLCSLGGSVAYGYTFGSGTRLTVV.